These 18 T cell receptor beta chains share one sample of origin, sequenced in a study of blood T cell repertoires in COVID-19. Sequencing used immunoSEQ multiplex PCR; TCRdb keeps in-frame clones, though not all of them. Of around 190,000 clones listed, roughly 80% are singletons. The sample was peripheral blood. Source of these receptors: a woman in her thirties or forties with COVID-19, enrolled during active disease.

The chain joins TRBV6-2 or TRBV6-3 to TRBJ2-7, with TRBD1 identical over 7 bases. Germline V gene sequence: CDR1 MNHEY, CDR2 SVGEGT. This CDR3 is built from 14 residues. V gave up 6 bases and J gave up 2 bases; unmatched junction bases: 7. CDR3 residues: CASSLTRGPYEQYF. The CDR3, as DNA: TGTGCCAGCAGCCTTACAAGGGGGCCCTACGAGCAGTACTTC.

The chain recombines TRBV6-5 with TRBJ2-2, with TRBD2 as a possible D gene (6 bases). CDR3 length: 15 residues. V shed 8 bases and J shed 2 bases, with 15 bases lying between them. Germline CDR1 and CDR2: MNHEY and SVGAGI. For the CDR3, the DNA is TGTGCCAGCTGTCCGGGAGTGTTAAACACCGGGGAGCTGTTTTTT. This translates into CASCPGVLNTGELFF.

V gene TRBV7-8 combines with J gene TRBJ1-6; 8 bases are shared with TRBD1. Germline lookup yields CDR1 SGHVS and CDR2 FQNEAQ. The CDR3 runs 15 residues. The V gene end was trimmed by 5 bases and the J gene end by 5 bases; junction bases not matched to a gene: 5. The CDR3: CASSPGDRHNSPLHF. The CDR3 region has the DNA TGTGCCAGCAGCCCTGGGGACAGGCATAATTCACCCCTCCACTTT.

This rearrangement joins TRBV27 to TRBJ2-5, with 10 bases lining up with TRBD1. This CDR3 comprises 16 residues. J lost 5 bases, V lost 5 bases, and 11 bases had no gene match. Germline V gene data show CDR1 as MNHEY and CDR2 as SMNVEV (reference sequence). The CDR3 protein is CASSHVDRGPWETQYF. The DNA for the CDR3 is TGTGCCAGCAGTCATGTTGACAGGGGGCCATGGGAGACCCAGTACTTC.

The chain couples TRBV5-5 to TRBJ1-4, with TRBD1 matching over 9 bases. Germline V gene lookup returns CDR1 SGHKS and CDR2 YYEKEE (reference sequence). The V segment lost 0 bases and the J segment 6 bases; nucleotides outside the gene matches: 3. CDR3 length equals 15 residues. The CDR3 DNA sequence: TGTGCCAGCAGCTTGGAAGGGACAGGGTATGAAAAACTGTTTTTT. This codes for CASSLEGTGYEKLFF.

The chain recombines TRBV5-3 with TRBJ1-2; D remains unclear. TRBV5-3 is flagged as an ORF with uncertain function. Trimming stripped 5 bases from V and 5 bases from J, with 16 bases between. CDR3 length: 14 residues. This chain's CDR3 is CARSGRGPRYGYTF. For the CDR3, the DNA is TGTGCCAGAAGTGGACGGGGTCCAAGGTATGGCTACACCTTC.

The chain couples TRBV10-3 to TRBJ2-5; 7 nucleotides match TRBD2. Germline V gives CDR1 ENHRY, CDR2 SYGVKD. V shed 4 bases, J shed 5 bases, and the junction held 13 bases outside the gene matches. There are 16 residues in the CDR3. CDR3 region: CAISASGAGEGETQYF. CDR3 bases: TGTGCCATCAGTGCCTCTGGTGCGGGAGAGGGGGAGACCCAGTACTTC.

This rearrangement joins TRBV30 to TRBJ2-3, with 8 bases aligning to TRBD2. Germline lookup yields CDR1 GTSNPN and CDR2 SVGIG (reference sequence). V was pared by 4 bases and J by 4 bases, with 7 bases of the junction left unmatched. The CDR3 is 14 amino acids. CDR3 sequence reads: CAWIVSGSPDTQYF. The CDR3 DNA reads TGTGCCTGGATTGTAAGCGGGAGCCCAGATACGCAGTATTTT.

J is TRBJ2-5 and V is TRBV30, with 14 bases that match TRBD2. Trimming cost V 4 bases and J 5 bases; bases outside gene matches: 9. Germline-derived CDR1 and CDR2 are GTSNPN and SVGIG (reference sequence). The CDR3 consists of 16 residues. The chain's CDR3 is CAWTIGTSGGGETQYF. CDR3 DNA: TGTGCCTGGACCATTGGGACTAGCGGGGGCGGGGAGACCCAGTACTTC.

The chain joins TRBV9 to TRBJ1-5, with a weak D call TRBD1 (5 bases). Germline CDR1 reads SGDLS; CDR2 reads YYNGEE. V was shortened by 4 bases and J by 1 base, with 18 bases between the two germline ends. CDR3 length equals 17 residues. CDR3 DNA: TGTGCCAGCAGCAATTTCAGGGAAAAATCGAGCAATCAGCCCCAGCATTTT. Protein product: CASSNFREKSSNQPQHF.

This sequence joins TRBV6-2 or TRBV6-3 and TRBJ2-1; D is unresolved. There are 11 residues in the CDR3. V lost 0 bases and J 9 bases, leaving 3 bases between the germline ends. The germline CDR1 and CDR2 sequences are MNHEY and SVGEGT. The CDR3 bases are TGTGCCAGCAGTTACTCCGGTGAGCAGTTCTTC. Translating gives CASSYSGEQFF.

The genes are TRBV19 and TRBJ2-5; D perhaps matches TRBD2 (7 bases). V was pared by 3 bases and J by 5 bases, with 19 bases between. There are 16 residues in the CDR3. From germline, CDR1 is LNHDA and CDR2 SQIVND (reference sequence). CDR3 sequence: CASSIFPGGPGETQYF. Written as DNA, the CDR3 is TGTGCCAGTAGTATCTTCCCCGGGGGGCCCGGGGAGACCCAGTACTTC.

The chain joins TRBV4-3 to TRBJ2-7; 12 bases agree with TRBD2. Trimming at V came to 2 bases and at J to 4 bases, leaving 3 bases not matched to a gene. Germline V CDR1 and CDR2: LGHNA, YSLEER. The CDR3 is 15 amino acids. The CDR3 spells CASSQRTSGEYEQYF. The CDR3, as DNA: TGCGCCAGCAGCCAACGGACTAGCGGGGAGTACGAGCAGTACTTC.

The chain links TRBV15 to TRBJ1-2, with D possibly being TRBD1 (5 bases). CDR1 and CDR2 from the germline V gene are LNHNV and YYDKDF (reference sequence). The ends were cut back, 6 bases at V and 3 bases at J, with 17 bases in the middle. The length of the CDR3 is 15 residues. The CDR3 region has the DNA TGTGCCACCAGTTTTGATCCCAGGGTGGACTATGGCTACACCTTC. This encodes CATSFDPRVDYGYTF.

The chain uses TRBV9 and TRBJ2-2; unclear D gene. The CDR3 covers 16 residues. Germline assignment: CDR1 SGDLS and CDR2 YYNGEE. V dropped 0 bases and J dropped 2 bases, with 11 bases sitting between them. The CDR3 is CASSVAVGANTGELFF. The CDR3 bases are TGTGCCAGCAGCGTAGCCGTGGGCGCAAACACCGGGGAGCTGTTTTTT. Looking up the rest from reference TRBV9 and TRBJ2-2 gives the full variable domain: DSGVTQTPKHLITATGQRVTLRCSPRSGDLSVYWYQQSLDQGLQFLIQYYNGEERAKGNILERFSAQQFPDLHSELNLSSLELGDSALYFCASSVAVGANTGELFFGEGSRLTVL.

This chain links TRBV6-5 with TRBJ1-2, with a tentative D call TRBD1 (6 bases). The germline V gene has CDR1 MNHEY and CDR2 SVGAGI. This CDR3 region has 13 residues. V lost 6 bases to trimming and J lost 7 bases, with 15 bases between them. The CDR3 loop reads CASRPSGVGGYTF. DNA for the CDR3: TGTGCCAGCAGGCCTTCAGGGGTAGGTGGCTACACCTTC.

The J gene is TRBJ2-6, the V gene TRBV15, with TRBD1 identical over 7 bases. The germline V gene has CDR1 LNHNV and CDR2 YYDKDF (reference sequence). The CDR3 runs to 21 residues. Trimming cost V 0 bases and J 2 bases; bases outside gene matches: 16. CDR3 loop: CATSRDRGRISTGAGANVLTF. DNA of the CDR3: TGTGCCACCAGCAGAGATCGGGGCAGGATATCAACAGGGGCTGGGGCCAACGTCCTGACTTTC.

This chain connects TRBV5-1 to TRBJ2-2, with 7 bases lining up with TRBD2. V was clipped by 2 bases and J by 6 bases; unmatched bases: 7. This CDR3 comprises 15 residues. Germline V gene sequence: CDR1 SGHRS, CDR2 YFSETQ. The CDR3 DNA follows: TGCGCCAGCAGCTTCCGGACTAGTAAGTCCGGGGAGCTGTTTTTT. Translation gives CASSFRTSKSGELFF.